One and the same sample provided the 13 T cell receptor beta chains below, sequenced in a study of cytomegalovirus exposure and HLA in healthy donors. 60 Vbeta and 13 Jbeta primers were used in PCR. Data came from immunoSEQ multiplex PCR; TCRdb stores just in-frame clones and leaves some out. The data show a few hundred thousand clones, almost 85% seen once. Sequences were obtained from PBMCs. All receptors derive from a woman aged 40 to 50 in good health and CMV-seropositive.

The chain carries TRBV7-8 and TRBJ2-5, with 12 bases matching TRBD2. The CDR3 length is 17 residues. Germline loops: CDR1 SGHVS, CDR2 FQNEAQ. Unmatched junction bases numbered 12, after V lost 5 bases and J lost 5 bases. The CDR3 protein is CASSTTQGLAGGETQYF. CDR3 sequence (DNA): TGTGCCAGCAGCACAACCCAGGGACTAGCGGGTGGGGAGACCCAGTACTTC.

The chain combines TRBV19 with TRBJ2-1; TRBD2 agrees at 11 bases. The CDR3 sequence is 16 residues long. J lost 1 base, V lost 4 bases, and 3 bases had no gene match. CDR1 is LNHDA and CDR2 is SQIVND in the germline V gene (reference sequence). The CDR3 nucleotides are TGTGCCAGTAGTAAGGGGACTAGCGGATCCTACAATGAGCAGTTCTTC. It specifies CASSKGTSGSYNEQFF.

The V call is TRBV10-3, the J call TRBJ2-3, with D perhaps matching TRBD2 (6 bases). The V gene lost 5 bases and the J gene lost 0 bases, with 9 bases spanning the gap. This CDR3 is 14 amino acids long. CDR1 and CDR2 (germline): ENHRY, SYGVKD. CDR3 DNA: TGTGCCATCAGTATTAGCGGAAGCACAGATACGCAGTATTTT. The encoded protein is CAISISGSTDTQYF.

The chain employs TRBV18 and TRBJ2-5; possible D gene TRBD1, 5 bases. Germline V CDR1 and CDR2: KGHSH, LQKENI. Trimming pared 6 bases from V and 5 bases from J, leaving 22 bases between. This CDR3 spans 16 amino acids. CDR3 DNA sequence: TGTGCCAGCTCTTCAACTGGGTCAGGGTATCGGGAGACCCAGTACTTC. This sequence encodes CASSSTGSGYRETQYF.

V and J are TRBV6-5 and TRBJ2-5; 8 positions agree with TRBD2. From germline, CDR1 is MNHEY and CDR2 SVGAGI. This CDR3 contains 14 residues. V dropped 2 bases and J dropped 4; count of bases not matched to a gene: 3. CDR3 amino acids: CASSYKAGVETQYF. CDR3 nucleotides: TGTGCCAGCAGTTACAAAGCGGGAGTAGAGACCCAGTACTTC.

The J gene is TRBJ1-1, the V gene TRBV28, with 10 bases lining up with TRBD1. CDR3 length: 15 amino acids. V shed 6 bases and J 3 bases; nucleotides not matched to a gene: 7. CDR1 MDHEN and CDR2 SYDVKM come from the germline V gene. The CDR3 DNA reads TGTGCCAGCAGCCATGGAGGACAGGGGGACACTGAAGCTTTCTTT. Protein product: CASSHGGQGDTEAFF.

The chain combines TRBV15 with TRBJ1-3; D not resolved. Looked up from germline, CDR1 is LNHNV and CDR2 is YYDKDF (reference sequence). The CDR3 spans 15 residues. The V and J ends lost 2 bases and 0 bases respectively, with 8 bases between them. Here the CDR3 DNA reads TGTGCCACCAGCAGAAGTTTCGGCTCTGGAAACACCATATATTTT. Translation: CATSRSFGSGNTIYF.

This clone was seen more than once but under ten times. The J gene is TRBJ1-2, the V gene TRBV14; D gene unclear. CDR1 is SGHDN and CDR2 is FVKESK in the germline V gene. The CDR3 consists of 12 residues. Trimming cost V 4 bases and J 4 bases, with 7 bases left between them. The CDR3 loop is CASSPTGYGYTF. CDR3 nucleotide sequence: TGTGCCAGCAGCCCTACTGGCTATGGCTACACCTTC. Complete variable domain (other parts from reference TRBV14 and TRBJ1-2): EAGVTQFPSHSVIEKGQTVTLRCDPISGHDNLYWYRRVMGKEIKFLLHFVKESKQDESGMPNNRFLAERTGGTYSTLKVQPAELEDSGVYFCASSPTGYGYTFGSGTRLTVV.

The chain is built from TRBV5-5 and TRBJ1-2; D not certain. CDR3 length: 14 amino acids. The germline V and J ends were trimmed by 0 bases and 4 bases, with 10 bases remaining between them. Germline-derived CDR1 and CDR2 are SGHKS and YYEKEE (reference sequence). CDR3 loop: CASSLALTSYGYTF. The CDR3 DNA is TGTGCCAGCAGCTTGGCTCTGACAAGCTATGGCTACACCTTC.

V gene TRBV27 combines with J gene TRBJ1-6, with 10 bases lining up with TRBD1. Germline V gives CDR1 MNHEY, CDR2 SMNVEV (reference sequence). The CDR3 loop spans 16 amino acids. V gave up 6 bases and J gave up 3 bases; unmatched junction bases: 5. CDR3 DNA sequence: TGTGCCAGCAGCGAGCGGGACAGGGGCTATAATTCACCCCTCCACTTT. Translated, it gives CASSERDRGYNSPLHF.

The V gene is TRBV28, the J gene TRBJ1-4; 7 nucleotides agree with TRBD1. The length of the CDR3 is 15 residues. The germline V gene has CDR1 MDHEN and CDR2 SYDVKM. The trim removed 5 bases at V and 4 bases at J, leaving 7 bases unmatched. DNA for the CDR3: TGTGCCAGCAGTCTCTCCGGGACAGATAATGAAAAACTGTTTTTT. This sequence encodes CASSLSGTDNEKLFF.

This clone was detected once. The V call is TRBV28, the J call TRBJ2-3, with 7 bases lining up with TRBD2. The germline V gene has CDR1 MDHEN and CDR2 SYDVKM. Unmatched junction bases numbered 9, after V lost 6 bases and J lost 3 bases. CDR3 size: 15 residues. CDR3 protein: CASRGLVLGTDTQYF. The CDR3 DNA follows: TGTGCCAGCAGAGGACTAGTTTTGGGGACAGATACGCAGTATTTT.

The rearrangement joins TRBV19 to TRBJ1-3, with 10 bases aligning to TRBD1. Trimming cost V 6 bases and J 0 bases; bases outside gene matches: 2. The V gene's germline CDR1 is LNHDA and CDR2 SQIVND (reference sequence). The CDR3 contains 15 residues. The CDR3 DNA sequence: TGTGCCAGTAGCCGGACAGGGGGCTCTGGAAACACCATATATTTT. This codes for CASSRTGGSGNTIYF.